This T cell receptor (beta chain) is from a study of cytomegalovirus exposure and HLA in healthy donors. Study outcomes and limitations: Presence/absence analyses assumed roughly uniform sequencing depth across donors. Associated with cytomegalovirus, according to the listing, were some 150 TCR beta chains. TCR beta V- and J-gene trimming, according to a later analysis, was linked to a missense DCLRE1C variant.

Primers for the PCR totalled 60 Vbeta and 13 Jbeta. Clones were sequenced by immunoSEQ multiplex PCR, and TCRdb holds only the in-frame ones, with some missing. The listing contains 70,000 to 85,000 clones. As concerns this clone: Antigen unknown.

CDR1 and CDR2 (germline): LGHNA, YNFKEQ. This CDR3 is 13 amino acids long. The ends lost 4 bases at V and 3 bases at J; junction bases unmatched: 2. This TCR came from a female donor in good health and CMV-seropositive. The rearrangement links TRBV4-2 to TRBJ2-5, with 7 bases matching TRBD1. Sequenced sample: PBMCs. The CDR3 sequence: CASSRGTEETQYF. In DNA form, the CDR3 reads TGTGCCAGCAGCCGTGGGACAGAAGAGACCCAGTACTTC.